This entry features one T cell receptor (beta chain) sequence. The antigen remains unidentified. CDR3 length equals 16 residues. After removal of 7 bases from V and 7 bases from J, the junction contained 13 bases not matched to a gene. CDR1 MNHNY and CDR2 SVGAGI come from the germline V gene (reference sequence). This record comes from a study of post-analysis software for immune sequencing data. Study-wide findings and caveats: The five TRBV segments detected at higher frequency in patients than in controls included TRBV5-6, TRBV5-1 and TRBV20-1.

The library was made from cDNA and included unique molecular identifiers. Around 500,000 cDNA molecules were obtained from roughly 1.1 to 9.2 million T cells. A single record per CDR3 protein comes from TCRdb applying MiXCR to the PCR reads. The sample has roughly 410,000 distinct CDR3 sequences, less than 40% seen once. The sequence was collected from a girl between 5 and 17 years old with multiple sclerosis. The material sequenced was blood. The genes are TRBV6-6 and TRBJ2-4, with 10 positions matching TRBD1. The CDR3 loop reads CASIDLTGGSGNIQYF. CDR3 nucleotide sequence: TGTGCCAGCATCGACCTGACAGGGGGCAGTGGGAACATTCAGTACTTC.